These T cell receptor beta chains were read from a single sample in a study of T cells in Graves' hyperthyroidism and ophthalmopathy. One entry per CDR3 protein, called by TCRdb with MiXCR from the multiplex PCR reads. The table records 380,000 or so distinct CDR3 sequences, roughly 14% of them present only once. Source material: blood. The receptor source for this set is a young man with Graves' hyperthyroidism that later progressed to Graves' ophthalmopathy. Both conserved end residues are part of each CDR3. D genes are given only for firm matches. Clone size is stated in some rows and not others, as once, few, many or a class when expanded.

v_gene	abundance	j_gene	len	d_gene	CDR3aa	CDR3nt
TRBV11-3	-	TRBJ2-3	16	TRBD2	CASSAGLAGGSDTQYF	TGTGCCAGCAGCGCAGGGCTAGCGGGGGGGTCAGATACGCAGTATTTT
TRBV28	few	TRBJ1-6	13	-	CASSHQGDSPLHF	TGTGCCAGCAGTCATCAGGGAGATTCACCCCTCCACTTT
TRBV10-3	-	TRBJ2-7	13	TRBD1	CAISESRDREQYF	TGTGCCATCAGTGAGTCGAGGGACAGGGAGCAGTACTTC
TRBV12-3/TRBV12-4	many	TRBJ1-2	15	-	CASSLTGTLNYGYTF	TGTGCCAGCAGCTTAACCGGGACACTCAACTATGGCTACACCTTC
TRBV18	-	TRBJ1-5	15	-	CASSPVDIGNQPQHF	TGTGCCAGCTCACCGGTAGACATAGGCAATCAGCCCCAGCATTTT
TRBV3-1	many	TRBJ2-7	12	-	CASSQSLLEQYF	TGTGCCAGCAGCCAATCCCTCCTCGAGCAGTACTTC
TRBV12-3/TRBV12-4	many	TRBJ2-1	13	TRBD2	CASGSGGLWEQFF	TGTGCCAGCGGCAGCGGGGGCCTCTGGGAGCAGTTCTTC
TRBV7-2	many	TRBJ2-7	11	TRBD2	CASSTGGEQYF	TGTGCCAGCAGCACGGGAGGCGAGCAGTACTTC
TRBV6-1	many	TRBJ1-1	16	TRBD1	CASSFLPRGRGTEAFF	TGTGCCAGCAGCTTTCTTCCCAGGGGGCGTGGTACTGAAGCTTTCTTT
TRBV19	-	TRBJ2-5	14	TRBD1	CASSRTGYTETQYF	TGTGCCAGTAGTCGGACAGGGTATACAGAGACCCAGTACTTC
TRBV6-1	few	TRBJ1-6	13	-	CASRASYNSPLHF	TGTGCCAGCAGAGCCAGTTATAATTCACCCCTCCACTTT
TRBV2	-	TRBJ2-2	16	-	CASSLRNSVMNGELFF	TGTGCCAGCAGTCTTCGTAATAGCGTTATGAACGGGGAGCTGTTTTTT
TRBV2	many	TRBJ1-5	13	-	CASSEHLNQPQHF	TGTGCCAGCAGTGAACACCTCAATCAGCCCCAGCATTTT
TRBV13	few	TRBJ1-1	14	TRBD1	CASSQDRENTEAFF	TGTGCCAGCAGCCAGGACAGGGAGAACACTGAAGCTTTCTTT
TRBV29-1	many	TRBJ2-1	15	-	CSVDGGGSSYNEQFF	TGCAGCGTTGACGGCGGGGGCTCCTCCTACAATGAGCAGTTCTTC
TRBV12-3/TRBV12-4	-	TRBJ1-6	15	-	CASSLGRGGNSPLHF	TGTGCCAGCAGTTTGGGGAGAGGGGGAAATTCACCCCTCCACTTT
TRBV29-1	few	TRBJ2-3	13	TRBD1	CSGKQGLADTQYF	TGCAGCGGAAAACAGGGGTTGGCAGATACGCAGTATTTT
TRBV11-2	many	TRBJ2-1	15	-	CASSLDRVGGNEQFF	TGTGCCAGCAGCTTAGATCGGGTCGGGGGCAATGAGCAGTTCTTC
TRBV3-1	few	TRBJ1-2	15	-	CASSQGVTEYYGYTF	TGTGCCAGCAGCCAAGGGGTAACAGAGTACTATGGCTACACCTTC
TRBV7-3	many	TRBJ2-3	15	-	CASSHGRGWADTQYF	TGTGCCAGCAGCCACGGTCGGGGGTGGGCAGATACGCAGTATTTT
TRBV20-1	many	TRBJ2-3	15	TRBD2	CSARDLAGEQNTQYF	TGCAGTGCTAGAGATCTAGCGGGGGAACAAAATACGCAGTATTTT
TRBV3-1	many	TRBJ1-2	13	-	CASSQDQRYGYTF	TGTGCCAGCAGCCAAGATCAGCGATATGGCTACACCTTC
TRBV30	many	TRBJ1-5	13	-	CAWRDQAGQPQHF	TGTGCCTGGAGGGATCAGGCGGGTCAGCCCCAGCATTTT
TRBV18	-	TRBJ1-4	15	-	CVSSLGVIVAEKLFF	TGTGTCAGCTCACTTGGGGTCATAGTTGCGGAAAAACTGTTTTTT
TRBV13	-	TRBJ2-4	16	-	CASSLNEGEPKNIQYF	TGTGCCAGCAGCTTAAATGAGGGGGAGCCCAAAAACATTCAGTACTTC
TRBV18	-	TRBJ1-1	14	-	CASSPPLRRSEAFF	TGTGCCAGCTCACCACCACTCCGGCGCTCTGAAGCTTTCTTT
TRBV18	few	TRBJ2-7	16	-	CASSPIGGPGVYEQYF	TGTGCCAGCTCACCAATAGGGGGGCCTGGGGTTTACGAGCAGTACTTC
TRBV12-5	many	TRBJ1-6	15	TRBD1	CASGLETGSHSPLHF	TGTGCTAGTGGTTTGGAGACAGGGTCCCATTCACCCCTCCACTTT
TRBV25-1	-	TRBJ1-6	15	-	CASRPGVGYNSPLHF	TGTGCCAGCAGGCCGGGGGTAGGTTATAATTCACCCCTCCACTTT
TRBV7-2	many	TRBJ1-2	13	-	CASSYRQGYGYTF	TGTGCCAGCAGTTATCGACAAGGATATGGCTACACCTTC
TRBV2	many	TRBJ1-4	15	-	CASSEGRATNEKLFF	TGTGCCAGCAGTGAAGGCAGAGCAACTAATGAAAAACTGTTTTTT
TRBV5-6	few	TRBJ1-1	15	TRBD1	CASSPDRTLSPEAFF	TGTGCCAGCAGCCCGGACAGGACATTATCCCCTGAAGCTTTCTTT
TRBV29-1	many	TRBJ1-1	12	-	CSARVSDTEAFF	TGCAGCGCCAGGGTATCGGACACTGAAGCTTTCTTT
TRBV7-2	many	TRBJ1-2	14	-	CASSSRTDAYGYTF	TGTGCCAGCAGCTCGCGGACAGACGCCTATGGCTACACCTTC
TRBV2	many	TRBJ2-5	13	-	CASGGLLQETQYF	TGTGCCAGCGGCGGGCTGCTCCAAGAGACCCAGTACTTC
TRBV7-9	few	TRBJ2-5	17	-	CASSSPPETRGPETQYF	TGTGCCAGCAGCTCCCCACCCGAGACTAGGGGTCCGGAGACCCAGTACTTC
TRBV28	few	TRBJ1-4	14	TRBD1	CASRTTGGNEKLFF	TGTGCCAGCAGGACTACAGGGGGTAATGAAAAACTGTTTTTT
TRBV10-3	-	TRBJ2-3	14	-	CAAQGQRSTDTQYF	TGTGCCGCCCAAGGTCAGCGGAGCACAGATACGCAGTATTTT